One sample yielded the 25 T cell receptor beta chains listed below, sequenced in a study of blood T cell repertoires in COVID-19. Generated by immunoSEQ multiplex PCR, the TCRdb table keeps only in-frame clones and is missing some. The sample consists of 150,000 to 200,000 clones, roughly 88% of them appearing once. The sample comprised PBMCs or T cells enriched from blood (not recorded which). Source of these receptors: a woman under 40 who had recovered from COVID-19.

The chain employs TRBV3-1 (or the pseudogene TRBV3-2) and TRBJ1-6; D is possibly TRBD1 (5 bases). V lost 3 bases and J 9 bases, leaving 15 bases between the germline ends. The CDR3 is 15 residues long. Germline CDR1 is LGHDT and CDR2 is YNNKEL (reference sequence). The CDR3 sequence is CASSHRDFRGSPLHF. In DNA form, the CDR3 reads TGTGCCAGCAGCCATCGGGACTTTAGGGGTTCACCCCTCCACTTT.

V usage is TRBV5-1 and J usage is TRBJ2-7; 8 bases fit TRBD1. Germline V gene sequence: CDR1 SGHRS, CDR2 YFSETQ. The junction had 7 bases not matched to a gene; V was cut back by 2 bases and J by 3 bases. The CDR3 length is 15 residues. DNA for the CDR3: TGCGCCAGCAGCTTCTGGACAGGGAACCTCTACGAGCAGTACTTC. Protein product: CASSFWTGNLYEQYF.

The chain couples TRBV7-2 to TRBJ2-5; 11 nucleotides align to TRBD2. After removal of 2 bases from V and 3 bases from J, the junction contained 5 bases not matched to a gene. This CDR3 is built from 16 residues. Looked up from germline, CDR1 is SGHTA and CDR2 is FQGNSA. The CDR3 DNA reads TGTGCCAGCAGCTTATTCGGGACTAGCGGAGAAGAGACCCAGTACTTC. It yields the protein CASSLFGTSGEETQYF.

J is TRBJ1-2 and V is TRBV18; maybe TRBD1 (5 bases). Trimming removed 3 bases from V and 6 bases from J, with 17 bases in between. The CDR3 is 15 residues long. CDR1 KGHSH and CDR2 LQKENI come from the germline V gene. The CDR3: CASSPSLGPKNGYTF. Written as DNA, the CDR3 is TGTGCCAGCTCACCCTCGCTGGGGCCCAAGAATGGCTACACCTTC.

V usage is TRBV6-5 and J usage is TRBJ2-7; 8 bases line up with TRBD1. The V gene end was trimmed by 5 bases and the J gene end by 6 bases; junction bases not matched to a gene: 9. The CDR3 totals 14 residues. Germline loops: CDR1 MNHEY, CDR2 SVGAGI. CDR3 loop: CASSRSGGSVEQYF. The CDR3 DNA reads TGTGCCAGCAGTCGGTCAGGGGGCTCGGTCGAGCAGTACTTC.

This chain joins TRBV2 and TRBJ1-4; TRBD1 is a possible D gene (6 bases). This CDR3 spans 15 amino acids. Trimming stripped 7 bases from V and 7 bases from J, with 19 bases between. Germline CDR1 SNHLY, CDR2 FYNNEI. In DNA, the CDR3 is TGTGCCAGCAAGAGAGGGGCAGGGGAAATTGAAAAACTGTTTTTT. As protein: CASKRGAGEIEKLFF.

The chain carries TRBV2 and TRBJ1-4; D call uncertain. The length of the CDR3 is 15 residues. Trimming left V 7 bases short and J 5 bases short, with 17 bases between. The germline gives CDR1 SNHLY, CDR2 FYNNEI. The CDR3 is CASTPRAAVNEKLFF. The CDR3 DNA reads as TGTGCCAGCACCCCGAGGGCGGCAGTCAATGAAAAACTGTTTTTT.

This sequence joins TRBV10-3 and TRBJ2-1, with D tentatively TRBD2 (5 bases). Germline CDR1 ENHRY, CDR2 SYGVKD. Trimming removed 3 bases from V and 6 bases from J, with 18 bases in between. The CDR3 length is 16 residues. CDR3 residues: CAISDPGILSANEQFF. DNA of the CDR3: TGTGCCATCAGTGATCCGGGAATCCTGTCGGCCAATGAGCAGTTCTTC.

The chain uses TRBV10-3 and TRBJ2-3; 13 nucleotides match TRBD2. The V gene's germline CDR1 is ENHRY and CDR2 SYGVKD. J gave up 7 bases and V 6 bases, and 7 bases lay outside the gene matches. This CDR3 spans 15 amino acids. CDR3 sequence reads: CAISTGLAGPNTQYF. The CDR3 DNA reads TGTGCCATCAGCACGGGACTAGCGGGACCTAATACGCAGTATTTT.

This clone was seen just once. The chain is built from TRBV29-1 and TRBJ2-2; 12 bases fit TRBD2. CDR1 and CDR2 (germline): SQVTM, ANQGSEA. This CDR3 has 15 residues. J lost 6 bases, V lost 4 bases, and 6 bases had no gene match. Here the CDR3 reads CSVGRTSGTAGELFF. The CDR3 DNA reads TGCAGCGTTGGGCGGACTAGCGGGACTGCCGGGGAGCTGTTTTTT.

In this sample, this clone turned up once. DNA for the CDR3: TGTGCCAGCAGTTTATCGTGGGACAGGGGTGAAAAACTGTTTTTT. It encodes CASSLSWDRGEKLFF. This chain uses TRBV27 with TRBJ1-4, with TRBD1 matching over 10 bases. Germline assignment: CDR1 MNHEY and CDR2 SMNVEV (reference sequence). Losses at the gene ends were 0 bases for V and 7 bases for J; bases not matched to a gene: 2. CDR3 length equals 15 residues.

This CDR3 reads CASRAGDGRTEAFF. In DNA form, the CDR3 reads TGTGCCAGCAGAGCCGGGGATGGTCGCACTGAAGCTTTCTTT. The chain employs TRBV28 and TRBJ1-1; no clear D. There are 14 residues in the CDR3. V lost 6 bases and J lost 4, with 15 bases in between. Germline loops: CDR1 MDHEN, CDR2 SYDVKM. Full variable domain (missing parts from reference TRBV28 and TRBJ1-1): DVKVTQSSRYLVKRTGEKVFLECVQDMDHENMFWYRQDPGLGLRLIYFSYDVKMKEKGDIPEGYSVSREKKERFSLILESASTNQTSMYLCASRAGDGRTEAFFGQGTRLTVV.

The chain carries TRBV7-2 and TRBJ2-2; D is undetermined. The CDR3 consists of 15 residues. Trimming stripped 5 bases from V and 1 base from J, with 11 bases between. The V gene's germline CDR1 is SGHTA and CDR2 FQGNSA. The CDR3, as DNA: TGTGCCAGCAGCCATAATGCACAGAACACCGGGGAGCTGTTTTTT. Amino acid sequence: CASSHNAQNTGELFF.

This clone was counted a few times. The J gene is TRBJ2-7, the V gene TRBV6-6; D is unclear. Germline-derived CDR1 and CDR2 are MNHNY and SVGAGI (reference sequence). Deletions cut 4 bases from V and 1 base from J, with 8 bases between. The CDR3 is 13 amino acids. The CDR3 nucleotides read TGTGCCAGCAGTTCCCTATTTTCCTACGAGCAGTACTTC. Translated, it gives CASSSLFSYEQYF.

J is TRBJ1-5 and V is TRBV6-4; tentatively, D is TRBD1 (6 bases). Germline V gives CDR1 MRHNA, CDR2 SNTAGT. The CDR3 loop spans 15 amino acids. V lost 2 bases and J 6 bases, leaving 14 bases between the germline ends. The CDR3 loop is CASSDTAGETQPQHF. The CDR3 DNA reads as TGTGCCAGCAGTGACACGGCAGGGGAGACTCAGCCCCAGCATTTT.

The V gene is TRBV3-1 (or the pseudogene TRBV3-2), the J gene TRBJ2-2; TRBD2 matches at 8 bases. Germline CDR1 LGHDT, CDR2 YNNKEL (reference sequence). The CDR3 spans 16 residues. V lost 3 bases to trimming and J lost 6 bases; unmatched junction nucleotides: 9. The CDR3 DNA reads as TGTGCCAGCAGCCAGGACTGGCGGGAGGTCCCCGGGGAGCTGTTTTTT. Translated, it gives CASSQDWREVPGELFF.

This rearrangement joins TRBV30 to TRBJ2-2; 12 positions match TRBD2. The CDR3 is 14 amino acids. CDR1 is GTSNPN, CDR2 SVGIG, per germline (reference sequence). V was clipped by 2 bases and J by 7 bases; unmatched bases: 2. CDR3 sequence (DNA): TGTGCCTGGAGTCTAGCGGGAGGGGGCGGGGAGCTGTTTTTT. Translating gives CAWSLAGGGGELFF.

The CDR3 loop reads CASSPHRGSGNEQFF. The CDR3 DNA reads TGTGCCAGCAGTCCTCACAGGGGGTCGGGGAATGAGCAGTTCTTC. The genes are TRBV27 and TRBJ2-1; TRBD1 matches at 8 bases. CDR1 and CDR2 (germline): MNHEY, SMNVEV (reference sequence). The CDR3 loop spans 15 amino acids. V trimming: 5 bases; J trimming: 7 bases; junction bases outside the gene matches: 10.

The J gene is TRBJ1-3, the V gene TRBV21-1. TRBV21-1 is a pseudogene. The CDR3 extends over 11 amino acids. As DNA, the CDR3 is TGTGCCAGTCCGGGGGGAAACACCATATATTTT. Translated: CASPGGNTIYF.

The J gene is TRBJ1-1, the V gene TRBV30; 8 bases are shared with TRBD1. The CDR3 has 14 residues. Germline assignment: CDR1 GTSNPN and CDR2 SVGIG (reference sequence). Trimming removed 0 bases from V and 6 bases from J; junction bases left unmatched: 6. CDR3 DNA: TGTGCCTGGAGTGTGGGTCAGGGGGCGGCTGAAGCTTTCTTT. It translates to CAWSVGQGAAEAFF.

This clone was detected only a few times. The chain carries TRBV3-1 (or the pseudogene TRBV3-2) and TRBJ1-3; D uncertain. CDR1 and CDR2 from the germline V gene are LGHDT and YNNKEL (reference sequence). V was trimmed by 1 base and J by 2 bases, leaving 6 bases between them. This CDR3 is 14 amino acids long. CDR3 in amino acids: CASSQGGTGNTIYF. In DNA form, the CDR3 reads TGTGCCAGCAGCCAAGGAGGGACTGGAAACACCATATATTTT.

The J gene is TRBJ1-4, the V gene TRBV5-1, with 8 bases that match TRBD1. V was pared by 4 bases and J by 5 bases, with 7 bases of the junction left unmatched. CDR1 is SGHRS and CDR2 is YFSETQ in the germline V gene. This CDR3 is built from 15 residues. Here the CDR3 reads CASSTTGGANEKLFF. CDR3 coding DNA: TGCGCCAGCAGCACAACAGGGGGTGCGAATGAAAAACTGTTTTTT.

Only a few counts were recorded for this clone. V is TRBV11-3 and J is TRBJ2-2; 10 nucleotides match TRBD1. V trimming: 4 bases; J trimming: 1 base; junction bases outside the gene matches: 6. The CDR3 runs 17 residues. Germline CDR1 reads SGHNT; CDR2 reads YENEEA. The CDR3 loop reads CASSSGTGDGNTGELFF. In nucleotides, the CDR3 is TGTGCCAGCAGCTCAGGGACAGGGGACGGGAACACCGGGGAGCTGTTTTTT. The full variable domain, completed using reference TRBV11-3 and TRBJ2-2, is EAGVVQSPRYKIIEKKQPVAFWCNPISGHNTLYWYLQNLGQGPELLIRYENEEAVDDSQLPKDRFSAERLKGVDSTLKIQPAELGDSAVYLCASSSGTGDGNTGELFFGEGSRLTVL.

V and J are TRBV5-1 and TRBJ2-7, with D unclear. Germline V CDR1 and CDR2: SGHRS, YFSETQ. V gave up 0 bases and J gave up 3 bases, with 7 bases separating them. The CDR3 has 13 residues. The CDR3 spells CASSLEPGYEQYF. The CDR3 DNA follows: TGCGCCAGCAGCTTGGAGCCGGGCTACGAGCAGTACTTC.

This chain joins TRBV21-1 and TRBJ2-4; TRBD1, the table's D call, was not compared with the DNA. TRBV21-1 is marked as a pseudogene. The CDR3 covers 16 residues. The CDR3 region has the DNA TGTGCCAGCAGCAAAAAAGGGGGCCTTGCCAAAAACATTCAGTACTTC. It encodes CASSKKGGLAKNIQYF.